The 17 T cell receptor beta chains in this list originate from one sample, sequenced in a study of cytomegalovirus exposure and HLA in healthy donors. The PCR had 60 Vbeta and 13 Jbeta primers. Sequencing used immunoSEQ multiplex PCR; TCRdb keeps in-frame clones, though not all of them. The sample has more than 80,000 clones, roughly 73% seen once. The specimen was PBMCs. The receptors derive from a man aged 40-49 years in good health and CMV-seronegative.

CDR3: CASSLDWGRNSGNTIYF. CDR3 in DNA: TGTGCCAGCAGCTTAGATTGGGGGAGGAACTCTGGAAACACCATATATTTT. The gene calls are TRBV7-9 and TRBJ1-3; TRBD1 might be the D (5 bases). Germline loops: CDR1 SEHNR, CDR2 FQNEAQ (reference sequence). Trimming left V 1 base short and J 0 bases short, with 13 bases between. The CDR3 is made up of 17 amino acids.

This chain joins TRBV7-2 and TRBJ2-1; tentatively, D is TRBD1 (5 bases). Per germline, CDR1 SGHTA and CDR2 FQGNSA. Deletions cut 1 base from V and 6 bases from J, with 16 bases between. The length of the CDR3 is 16 residues. The CDR3 region has the DNA TGTGCCAGCAGCTTAGGCGGATCAGGGCATATCAATGAGCAGTTCTTC. Translating gives CASSLGGSGHINEQFF.

Note on this clone: Compared with germline, one end of the junction differs, possibly owing to a read error. DNA of the CDR3: TGTGCCAGCAGCCATGGAATAGCGGCGTCCGCCGATGTGTCCTTC. Translated: CASSHGIAASADVSF. This chain joins TRBV11-1 and TRBJ2-7, with D perhaps matching TRBD2 (6 bases). The CDR3 is made up of 15 amino acids. From germline, CDR1 is SGHAT and CDR2 FQDESV (reference sequence).

This chain connects TRBV5-1 to TRBJ2-7, with TRBD2 matching over 7 bases. This CDR3 has 15 amino acids. Germline V gives CDR1 SGHRS, CDR2 YFSETQ. After removal of 4 bases from V and 2 bases from J, the junction contained 9 bases not matched to a gene. The CDR3 sequence is CASSPRGGATYEQYF. The CDR3 DNA is TGCGCCAGCAGCCCCCGGGGAGGGGCAACCTACGAGCAGTACTTC.

The V call is TRBV4-2, the J call TRBJ2-7; 9 bases agree with TRBD1. The CDR3 length is 15 residues. Germline values: CDR1 LGHNA, CDR2 YNFKEQ. The ends lost 6 bases at V and 3 bases at J; junction bases unmatched: 9. CDR3 DNA: TGTGCCAGCAGTCAAACCGGGACAGGGCTCTACGAGCAGTACTTC. As protein: CASSQTGTGLYEQYF.

J is TRBJ1-6 and V is TRBV6-1, with TRBD1 matching 9 bases. Trimming at V came to 6 bases and at J to 6 bases, leaving 6 bases not matched to a gene. Germline CDR1 is MNHNS and CDR2 is SASEGT. The CDR3 contains 15 residues. This chain's CDR3 is CASRPQGAINSPLHF. CDR3 DNA sequence: TGTGCCAGCAGGCCACAGGGGGCGATTAATTCACCCCTCCACTTT.

This clone was seen just once. The rearrangement joins TRBV11-2 to TRBJ1-2; 10 nucleotides agree with TRBD1. The CDR3 contains 14 residues. Germline V gene data show CDR1 as SGHAT and CDR2 as FQNNGV. Trimming removed 5 bases from V and 5 bases from J; junction bases left unmatched: 5. The CDR3 sequence is CASSPGTGVYGYTF. The DNA of the CDR3 is TGTGCCAGCAGCCCCGGGACAGGGGTATATGGCTACACCTTC.

This clone was observed a handful of times. The CDR3 coding sequence is TGCGCCAGCAGCCCATGGGACAGGGACGTCAAGGAGACCCAGTACTTC. This codes for CASSPWDRDVKETQYF. V and J are TRBV5-1 and TRBJ2-5; 9 bases match TRBD1. This CDR3 region has 16 residues. V shed 4 bases and J 5 bases; nucleotides not matched to a gene: 12. Germline CDR1 reads SGHRS; CDR2 reads YFSETQ.

This clone has just one count. The CDR3 protein is CASSYSGGGPLHF. The CDR3 bases are TGTGCCAGCAGTTACTCGGGGGGGGGACCCCTCCACTTT. The rearrangement joins TRBV6-6 to TRBJ1-6; D is perhaps TRBD1 (5 bases). V gave up 0 bases and J gave up 12 bases, with 9 bases separating them. The CDR3 extends over 13 amino acids. The germline CDR1 and CDR2 sequences are MNHNY and SVGAGI (reference sequence).

This clone was detected only once. This rearrangement joins TRBV9 to TRBJ2-3; D is possibly TRBD2 (5 bases). This CDR3 contains 14 residues. The germline gives CDR1 SGDLS, CDR2 YYNGEE. With 4 bases removed from V and 2 bases from J, the gap between germline ends came to 11 bases. CDR3 nucleotide sequence: TGTGCCAGCAGCTCGATGGAGGCCACAGATACGCAGTATTTT. Its protein is CASSSMEATDTQYF.

The V and J genes are TRBV5-1 and TRBJ2-3; D is perhaps TRBD1 (5 bases). This CDR3 is 17 amino acids long. Germline CDR1 reads SGHRS; CDR2 reads YFSETQ. The ends were cut back, 1 base at V and 0 bases at J, with 15 bases in the middle. The CDR3 region has the DNA TGCGCCAGCAGCTTGAGCCCCGTTGGGGCTAGCACAGATACGCAGTATTTT. Its protein is CASSLSPVGASTDTQYF.

This chain links TRBV6-1 with TRBJ2-1; 7 bases line up with TRBD1. Germline V gene lookup returns CDR1 MNHNS and CDR2 SASEGT. The CDR3 is 13 residues long. V lost 5 bases and J lost 10; bases outside the gene matches: 8. CDR3 coding DNA: TGTGCCAGCAGTACACGGGACAGAGCCGAGCAGTTCTTC. It encodes CASSTRDRAEQFF.

The rearrangement joins TRBV6-1 to TRBJ2-6; D is ambiguous. The germline V gene encodes CDR1 MNHNS and CDR2 SASEGT. Trimming left V 0 bases short and J 0 bases short, with 6 bases between. The CDR3 sequence is 16 residues long. Here the CDR3 reads CASSEARYSGANVLTF. The CDR3 DNA is TGTGCCAGCAGTGAAGCGAGGTACTCTGGGGCCAACGTCCTGACTTTC.

The chain couples TRBV11-1 to TRBJ2-3; D perhaps matches TRBD2 (7 bases). This CDR3 has 16 amino acids. Germline CDR1 reads SGHAT; CDR2 reads FQDESV (reference sequence). Trimming cost V 4 bases and J 5 bases, with 19 bases left between them. This CDR3 is CASSSSRGGLGDTQYF. CDR3 coding DNA: TGTGCCAGCAGCTCGAGTAGGGGGGGCCTGGGAGATACGCAGTATTTT. Complete variable domain (other parts from reference TRBV11-1 and TRBJ2-3): EAEVAQSPRYKITEKSQAVAFWCDPISGHATLYWYRQILGQGPELLVQFQDESVVDDSQLPKDRFSAERLKGVDSTLKIQPAELGDSAMYLCASSSSRGGLGDTQYFGPGTRLTVL.

This chain connects TRBV6-6 to TRBJ2-5, with D possibly matching TRBD2 (5 bases). With 6 bases removed from V and 3 bases from J, the gap between germline ends came to 14 bases. This CDR3 is 14 amino acids long. CDR1 is MNHNY, CDR2 SVGAGI, per germline (reference sequence). This CDR3 is CASRIPGREETQYF. The CDR3 nucleotides are TGTGCCAGCAGAATCCCGGGAAGAGAAGAGACCCAGTACTTC.

This clone has a single count. The gene calls are TRBV5-4 and TRBJ1-1, with D tentatively TRBD1 (6 bases). This CDR3 spans 14 amino acids. Germline lookup yields CDR1 SGHNT and CDR2 YYREEE (reference sequence). Trimming took 4 bases from V and 4 from J, leaving 14 bases between them. The CDR3 region has the DNA TGTGCCAGCAGCCCTCGAGGGGGATCCACTGAAGCTTTCTTT. It translates to CASSPRGGSTEAFF.

In this sample, this clone turned up a few times. The chain combines TRBV2 with TRBJ2-3; 14 nucleotides align to TRBD2. The V gene end was trimmed by 8 bases and the J gene end by 4 bases; junction bases not matched to a gene: 2. CDR1 SNHLY and CDR2 FYNNEI come from the germline V gene. The CDR3 runs 14 residues. CDR3 DNA sequence: TGTGCCAGCCTGACTAGCGGGGGGGCAGATACGCAGTATTTT. Its protein product is CASLTSGGADTQYF.